This T cell receptor (beta chain) comes out of a study of regulatory dendritic cells for organ transplantation. Sequenced by immunoSEQ multiplex PCR; TCRdb stores in-frame clones only, minus some. This table has under 35,000 clones, roughly 85% appearing once. FACS sorted CD4+ or CD8+ T cells into CD45RA+ naive and CD45RO+ memory. As regards this clone: Its antigen remains unidentified.

Notes on the study in general: The most alloreactive TCR clonotypes were found in resting memory CD8+ cells. The authors noted considerable between-person heterogeneity in alloreactive memory CD8+ cells.

The clonotype comes from a human donor in good health. The sequenced material came from naive CD8+ T cells from blood. The subset: CD45RA+ naive T cells.

The CDR3 DNA sequence: TGTGCTAGTGAGTGGCAGGGGGCTGGCGAGCAGTACTTC. Amino acid sequence: CASEWQGAGEQYF. The chain combines TRBV12-5 with TRBJ2-7; 8 bases match TRBD1. Germline-derived CDR1 and CDR2 are LGHNT and FRNRAP. CDR3 length equals 13 residues. V lost 7 bases, J lost 6 bases, and 8 bases stayed unmatched.